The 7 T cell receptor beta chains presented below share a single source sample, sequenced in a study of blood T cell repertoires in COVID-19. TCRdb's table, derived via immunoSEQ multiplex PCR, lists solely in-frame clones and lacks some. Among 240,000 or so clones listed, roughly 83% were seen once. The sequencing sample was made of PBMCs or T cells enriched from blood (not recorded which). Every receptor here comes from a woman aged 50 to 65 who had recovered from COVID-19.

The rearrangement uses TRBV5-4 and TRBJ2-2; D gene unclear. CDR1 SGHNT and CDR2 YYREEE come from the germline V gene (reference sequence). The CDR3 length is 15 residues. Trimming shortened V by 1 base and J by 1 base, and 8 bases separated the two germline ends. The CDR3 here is CASSLYRRNTGELFF. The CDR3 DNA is TGTGCCAGCAGCTTGTACCGGAGGAACACCGGGGAGCTGTTTTTT.

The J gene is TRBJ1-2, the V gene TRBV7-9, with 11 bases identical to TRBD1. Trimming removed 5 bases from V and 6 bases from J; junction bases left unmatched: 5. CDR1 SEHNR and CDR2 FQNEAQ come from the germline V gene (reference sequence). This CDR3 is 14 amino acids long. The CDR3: CASSLGQGANGYTF. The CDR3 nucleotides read TGTGCCAGCAGCCTCGGACAGGGGGCTAATGGCTACACCTTC.

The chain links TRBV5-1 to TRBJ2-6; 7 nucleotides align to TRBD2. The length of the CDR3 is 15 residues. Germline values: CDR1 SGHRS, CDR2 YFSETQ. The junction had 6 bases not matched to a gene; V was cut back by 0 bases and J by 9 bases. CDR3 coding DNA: TGCGCCAGCAGCTTGGGGCCGGGGGGTGACAACGTCCTGACTTTC. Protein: CASSLGPGGDNVLTF.

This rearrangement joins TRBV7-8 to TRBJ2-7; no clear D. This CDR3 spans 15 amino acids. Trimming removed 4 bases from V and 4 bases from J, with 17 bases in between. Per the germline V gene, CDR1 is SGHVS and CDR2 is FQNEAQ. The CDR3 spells CASSWPEALGYEQYF. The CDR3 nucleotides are TGTGCCAGCAGCTGGCCAGAGGCGCTTGGGTACGAGCAGTACTTC. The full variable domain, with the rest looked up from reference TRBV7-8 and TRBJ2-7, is GAGVSQSPRYKVAKRGQDVALRCDPISGHVSLFWYQQALGQGPEFLTYFQNEAQLDKSGLPSDRFFAERPEGSVSTLKIQRTQQEDSAVYLCASSWPEALGYEQYFGPGTRLTVT.

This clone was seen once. CDR3 protein: CASSRRAGATGELFF. Written as DNA, the CDR3 is TGTGCCAGCAGCCGACGAGCGGGAGCCACCGGGGAGCTGTTTTTT. V and J are TRBV14 and TRBJ2-2; 8 positions agree with TRBD2. Germline V CDR1 and CDR2: SGHDN, FVKESK. The length of the CDR3 is 15 residues. The trim removed 4 bases at V and 4 bases at J, leaving 5 bases unmatched.

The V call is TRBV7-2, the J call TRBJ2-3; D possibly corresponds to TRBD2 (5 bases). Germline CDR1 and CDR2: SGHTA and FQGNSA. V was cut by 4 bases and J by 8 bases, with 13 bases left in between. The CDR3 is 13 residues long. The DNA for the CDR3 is TGTGCCAGCAGCTCGACTACTAGGCCTACGCAGTATTTT. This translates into CASSSTTRPTQYF.

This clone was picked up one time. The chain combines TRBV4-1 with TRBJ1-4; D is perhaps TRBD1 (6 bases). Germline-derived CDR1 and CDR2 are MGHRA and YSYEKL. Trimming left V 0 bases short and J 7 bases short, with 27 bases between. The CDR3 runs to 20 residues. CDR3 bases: TGCGCCAGCAGCCAAGATGCCTCCCGACCTTTTCAGGGGAGGGGTGAAAAACTGTTTTTT. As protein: CASSQDASRPFQGRGEKLFF.